This is a list of T cell receptor beta chains from one sample in a study of blood T cell repertoires in COVID-19. Clones were read by immunoSEQ multiplex PCR, and TCRdb kept only the in-frame ones, dropping some. The table shows approximately 92,000 clones, with 82% occurring only once. Sequencing was performed on peripheral blood. The source is a man older than 75 with acute or convalescent COVID-19. The CDR3 runs from the conserved cysteine through the conserved F or W. The order of the fields is clone size, J gene, V gene, D gene, CDR3 protein, CDR3 DNA. D genes are given only for firm matches. Clone sizes are given selectively: once, few, many, or a class where the clone is expanded.

clone_size: .
j_call: TRBJ2-4
v_call: TRBV5-1
d_call: TRBD2
cdr3_aa: CASSFDGGEGGSKNIQYF
cdr3_nt: TGCGCCAGCAGCTTTGACGGAGGGGAGGGTGGATCCAAAAACATTCAGTACTTC

clone_size: .
j_call: TRBJ2-2
v_call: TRBV19
d_call: TRBD2
cdr3_aa: CASSKRGDPRPGELFF
cdr3_nt: TGTGCCAGTAGTAAACGGGGGGACCCGCGCCCCGGGGAGCTGTTTTTT

clone_size: once
j_call: TRBJ2-3
v_call: TRBV19
d_call: .
cdr3_aa: CASSPPTDTQYF
cdr3_nt: TGTGCCAGTTCCCCCCCTACAGATACGCAGTATTTT

clone_size: .
j_call: TRBJ1-5
v_call: TRBV19
d_call: .
cdr3_aa: CASSKGRSSNQPQHF
cdr3_nt: TGTGCCAGTAGTAAGGGGAGGTCAAGCAATCAGCCCCAGCATTTT

clone_size: few
j_call: TRBJ1-5
v_call: TRBV4-1
d_call: .
cdr3_aa: CASSQVEGSNQPQHF
cdr3_nt: TGCGCCAGCAGCCAAGTGGAGGGTAGCAATCAGCCCCAGCATTTT

clone_size: .
j_call: TRBJ2-5
v_call: TRBV3-1/TRBV3-2
d_call: .
cdr3_aa: CASSHGEETQYF
cdr3_nt: TGTGCCAGCAGCCACGGGGAAGAGACCCAGTACTTC

clone_size: .
j_call: TRBJ2-7
v_call: TRBV5-1
d_call: .
cdr3_aa: CASSSPGLPYEQYF
cdr3_nt: TGCGCCAGCAGCTCCCCGGGACTCCCCTACGAGCAGTACTTC

clone_size: .
j_call: TRBJ1-1
v_call: TRBV15
d_call: TRBD1
cdr3_aa: CATSLGQPTYTEAFF
cdr3_nt: TGTGCCACCAGCTTGGGACAGCCAACTTACACTGAAGCTTTCTTT

clone_size: .
j_call: TRBJ2-2
v_call: TRBV19
d_call: TRBD1
cdr3_aa: CASRRTGGNTGELFF
cdr3_nt: TGTGCCAGTCGACGGACAGGAGGGAACACCGGGGAGCTGTTTTTT

clone_size: .
j_call: TRBJ2-7
v_call: TRBV28
d_call: TRBD2
cdr3_aa: CASSLWGGGSYEQYF
cdr3_nt: TGTGCCAGCAGTTTATGGGGCGGGGGCTCCTACGAGCAGTACTTC

clone_size: .
j_call: TRBJ1-1
v_call: TRBV19
d_call: TRBD1
cdr3_aa: CASSDTGTGYRAFF
cdr3_nt: TGTGCCAGTAGCGACACCGGGACAGGGTATCGAGCTTTCTTT

clone_size: .
j_call: TRBJ1-6
v_call: TRBV4-3
d_call: .
cdr3_aa: CASSQGGYNSPLHF
cdr3_nt: TGCGCCAGCAGCCAAGGAGGCTATAATTCACCCCTCCACTTT

clone_size: .
j_call: TRBJ2-5
v_call: TRBV14
d_call: TRBD2
cdr3_aa: CASSSLAGGPSETQYF
cdr3_nt: TGTGCCAGCAGCAGCCTAGCGGGAGGGCCCTCAGAGACCCAGTACTTC

clone_size: once
j_call: TRBJ1-2
v_call: TRBV18
d_call: TRBD1
cdr3_aa: CASSPGGQFYGYTF
cdr3_nt: TGTGCCAGCTCACCTGGGGGACAGTTCTATGGCTACACCTTC

clone_size: .
j_call: TRBJ1-2
v_call: TRBV28
d_call: .
cdr3_aa: CASSLRASEGYTF
cdr3_nt: TGTGCCAGCAGTTTGCGGGCATCGGAAGGCTACACCTTC

clone_size: .
j_call: TRBJ2-3
v_call: TRBV25-1
d_call: TRBD1
cdr3_aa: CASSVGTGRTDTQYF
cdr3_nt: TGTGCCAGCAGTGTCGGGACAGGGCGCACAGATACGCAGTATTTT

clone_size: once
j_call: TRBJ1-5
v_call: TRBV7-2
d_call: .
cdr3_aa: CASTLGGGSNQPQHF
cdr3_nt: TGTGCCAGCACCCTCGGCGGGGGGAGCAATCAGCCCCAGCATTTT

clone_size: .
j_call: TRBJ2-7
v_call: TRBV28
d_call: .
cdr3_aa: CASTAAGPIYEQYF
cdr3_nt: TGTGCCAGCACCGCGGCGGGGCCGATCTACGAGCAGTACTTC

clone_size: .
j_call: TRBJ2-3
v_call: TRBV9
d_call: .
cdr3_aa: CASSATQAGTDTQYF
cdr3_nt: TGTGCCAGCAGCGCCACACAAGCGGGCACAGATACGCAGTATTTT

clone_size: few
j_call: TRBJ1-4
v_call: TRBV10-1
d_call: .
cdr3_aa: CASSAGTGGREKLFF
cdr3_nt: TGCGCCAGCAGTGCAGGGACGGGGGGGCGCGAAAAACTGTTTTTT

clone_size: .
j_call: TRBJ2-7
v_call: TRBV7-2
d_call: .
cdr3_aa: CASSPRVDEQYF
cdr3_nt: TGTGCCAGCAGCCCCAGGGTTGACGAGCAGTACTTC

clone_size: .
j_call: TRBJ2-7
v_call: TRBV7-9
d_call: .
cdr3_aa: CASSLLGGEQYF
cdr3_nt: TGTGCCAGCAGCTTACTGGGAGGCGAGCAGTACTTC

clone_size: .
j_call: TRBJ2-1
v_call: TRBV6-4
d_call: TRBD2
cdr3_aa: CASRGTSGINEQFF
cdr3_nt: TGTGCCAGCAGAGGGACTAGCGGGATCAATGAGCAGTTCTTC

clone_size: .
j_call: TRBJ1-5
v_call: TRBV6-2/TRBV6-3
d_call: .
cdr3_aa: CASSYSAKSQPQHF
cdr3_nt: TGTGCCAGCAGTTACTCGGCAAAAAGTCAGCCCCAGCATTTT

clone_size: .
j_call: TRBJ2-7
v_call: TRBV5-1
d_call: TRBD2
cdr3_aa: CASTSTTSGSSYEQYF
cdr3_nt: TGCGCCAGCACTTCTACCACTAGCGGGAGTTCCTACGAGCAGTACTTC

clone_size: .
j_call: TRBJ2-7
v_call: TRBV18
d_call: .
cdr3_aa: CASSPPQGLGYEQYF
cdr3_nt: TGTGCCAGCTCACCACCGCAGGGTTTGGGCTACGAGCAGTACTTC

clone_size: .
j_call: TRBJ1-2
v_call: TRBV28
d_call: TRBD1
cdr3_aa: CASSLQTGVYGYTF
cdr3_nt: TGTGCCAGCAGCTTGCAGACAGGGGTCTATGGCTACACCTTC

clone_size: .
j_call: TRBJ1-2
v_call: TRBV7-2
d_call: TRBD1
cdr3_aa: CASSLGGQGARGGYTF
cdr3_nt: TGTGCCAGCAGCTTAGGGGGACAGGGAGCCCGGGGTGGCTACACCTTC

clone_size: .
j_call: TRBJ1-1
v_call: TRBV7-2
d_call: .
cdr3_aa: CASSFDTEAFF
cdr3_nt: TGTGCCAGCAGCTTCGACACTGAAGCTTTCTTT

clone_size: .
j_call: TRBJ1-4
v_call: TRBV5-1
d_call: .
cdr3_aa: CASSPGGVSEKLFF
cdr3_nt: TGCGCCAGCAGCCCCGGGGGAGTATCAGAAAAACTGTTTTTT

clone_size: .
j_call: TRBJ1-1
v_call: TRBV28
d_call: TRBD1
cdr3_aa: CASSPPGQYNTEAFF
cdr3_nt: TGTGCCAGCAGCCCCCCGGGACAGTATAACACTGAAGCTTTCTTT

clone_size: .
j_call: TRBJ1-4
v_call: TRBV7-6
d_call: TRBD1
cdr3_aa: CASSPGQGRTNEKLFF
cdr3_nt: TGTGCCAGCAGCCCTGGACAGGGGAGAACTAATGAAAAACTGTTTTTT

clone_size: .
j_call: TRBJ1-4
v_call: TRBV22-1
d_call: .
cdr3_aa: CPGSAGGVNNEKLFF
cdr3_nt: TGTCCTGGGAGCGCGGGCGGGGTGAATAATGAAAAACTGTTTTTT

clone_size: once
j_call: TRBJ1-2
v_call: TRBV27
d_call: TRBD1
cdr3_aa: CASSWTGGWGYTF
cdr3_nt: TGTGCCAGCAGTTGGACAGGGGGCTGGGGCTACACCTTC

clone_size: few
j_call: TRBJ2-5
v_call: TRBV7-8
d_call: TRBD2
cdr3_aa: CASSLSERGGRETQYF
cdr3_nt: TGTGCCAGCAGCCTAAGCGAGCGGGGGGGCCGGGAGACCCAGTACTTC

clone_size: .
j_call: TRBJ2-7
v_call: TRBV6-2/TRBV6-3
d_call: TRBD2
cdr3_aa: CASSYPAGGRREQYF
cdr3_nt: TGTGCCAGCAGTTACCCGGCGGGAGGGCGGCGCGAGCAGTACTTC

clone_size: .
j_call: TRBJ2-1
v_call: TRBV27
d_call: TRBD2
cdr3_aa: CASSLSRGASSYNEQFF
cdr3_nt: TGTGCCAGCAGTTTATCGCGGGGGGCTAGTTCCTACAATGAGCAGTTCTTC

clone_size: .
j_call: TRBJ2-2
v_call: TRBV18
d_call: .
cdr3_aa: CASSFTGPNTGELFF
cdr3_nt: TGTGCCAGCTCCTTTACAGGACCCAACACCGGGGAGCTGTTTTTT

clone_size: .
j_call: TRBJ2-2
v_call: TRBV3-1/TRBV3-2
d_call: TRBD1
cdr3_aa: CASSQENRGYPGELFF
cdr3_nt: TGTGCCAGCAGCCAAGAAAACAGGGGGTACCCCGGGGAGCTGTTTTTT

clone_size: .
j_call: TRBJ1-5
v_call: TRBV19
d_call: .
cdr3_aa: CASSRGGSLQPQHF
cdr3_nt: TGTGCCAGTAGTAGGGGGGGTAGTCTTCAGCCCCAGCATTTT

clone_size: .
j_call: TRBJ1-1
v_call: TRBV19
d_call: .
cdr3_aa: CASSRQGMNTEAFF
cdr3_nt: TGTGCCAGTAGTCGTCAGGGGATGAACACTGAAGCTTTCTTT

clone_size: .
j_call: TRBJ2-1
v_call: TRBV5-1
d_call: .
cdr3_aa: CASSRASSFTYNEQFF
cdr3_nt: TGCGCCAGCAGCAGGGCTAGCTCTTTCACCTACAATGAGCAGTTCTTC

clone_size: .
j_call: TRBJ2-5
v_call: TRBV7-2
d_call: TRBD2
cdr3_aa: CASSSVLPGLLGETQYF
cdr3_nt: TGTGCCAGCAGCTCAGTTCTACCGGGACTACTTGGAGAGACCCAGTACTTC

clone_size: .
j_call: TRBJ2-7
v_call: TRBV7-9
d_call: .
cdr3_aa: CASSPSITSYEQYF
cdr3_nt: TGTGCCAGCAGCCCTAGCATCACTTCCTACGAGCAGTACTTC

clone_size: .
j_call: TRBJ2-2
v_call: TRBV19
d_call: .
cdr3_aa: CATGQRELFF
cdr3_nt: TGTGCCACCGGACAGAGGGAGCTGTTTTTT

clone_size: .
j_call: TRBJ2-7
v_call: TRBV28
d_call: .
cdr3_aa: CASSFFYLTREQYF
cdr3_nt: TGTGCCAGCAGTTTCTTTTACCTGACTAGGGAGCAGTACTTC

clone_size: .
j_call: TRBJ1-1
v_call: TRBV19
d_call: .
cdr3_aa: CASSIPGGVNTEAFF
cdr3_nt: TGTGCCAGTAGTATCCCCGGGGGGGTGAACACTGAAGCTTTCTTT

clone_size: .
j_call: TRBJ2-7
v_call: TRBV10-2
d_call: TRBD2
cdr3_aa: CASSGPPLSGGASEQYF
cdr3_nt: TGCGCCAGCAGCGGACCCCCCCTTAGCGGGGGGGCGTCCGAGCAGTACTTC

clone_size: few
j_call: TRBJ2-7
v_call: TRBV19
d_call: .
cdr3_aa: CASSAHRDEQYF
cdr3_nt: TGTGCCAGTAGTGCCCACAGGGACGAGCAGTACTTC

clone_size: few
j_call: TRBJ1-5
v_call: TRBV6-2/TRBV6-3
d_call: .
cdr3_aa: CASSRQFSNQPQHF
cdr3_nt: TGTGCCAGCAGTCGACAGTTTAGCAATCAGCCCCAGCATTTT

clone_size: once
j_call: TRBJ2-5
v_call: TRBV6-2/TRBV6-3
d_call: TRBD2
cdr3_aa: CASSYWGTSPYF
cdr3_nt: TGTGCCAGCAGTTACTGGGGGACTAGCCCTTACTTC

clone_size: few
j_call: TRBJ1-1
v_call: TRBV2
d_call: TRBD1
cdr3_aa: CASSADRVNTEAFF
cdr3_nt: TGTGCCAGCAGTGCGGACAGGGTGAACACTGAAGCTTTCTTT

clone_size: .
j_call: TRBJ2-1
v_call: TRBV7-2
d_call: .
cdr3_aa: CASSSGLSTMTGQFF
cdr3_nt: TGTGCCAGCAGCTCAGGACTATCTACAATGACTGGGCAGTTCTTC

clone_size: .
j_call: TRBJ2-1
v_call: TRBV5-1
d_call: TRBD1
cdr3_aa: CASSLNGQGGYNEQFF
cdr3_nt: TGCGCCAGCAGCTTAAACGGACAGGGGGGTTACAATGAGCAGTTCTTC

clone_size: .
j_call: TRBJ1-3
v_call: TRBV6-5
d_call: .
cdr3_aa: CATQDRVVGNTIYF
cdr3_nt: TGTGCCACGCAGGACAGAGTCGTCGGAAACACCATATATTTT

clone_size: .
j_call: TRBJ2-3
v_call: TRBV6-2/TRBV6-3
d_call: TRBD1
cdr3_aa: CASSYDRGTTDTQYF
cdr3_nt: TGTGCCAGCAGTTACGACAGGGGGACGACAGATACGCAGTATTTT

clone_size: .
j_call: TRBJ1-4
v_call: TRBV7-2
d_call: .
cdr3_aa: CASSLGAFGSEGEKLFF
cdr3_nt: TGTGCCAGCAGCTTAGGAGCGTTTGGGTCGGAAGGTGAAAAACTGTTTTTT

clone_size: .
j_call: TRBJ1-2
v_call: TRBV6-6
d_call: .
cdr3_aa: CASALGGNKNYGYTF
cdr3_nt: TGTGCCTCAGCGTTGGGGGGGAACAAGAACTATGGCTACACCTTC

clone_size: .
j_call: TRBJ1-3
v_call: TRBV6-5
d_call: TRBD1
cdr3_aa: CASRLRDRAGNTIYF
cdr3_nt: TGTGCCAGCAGGCTCCGGGACAGGGCTGGAAACACCATATATTTT

clone_size: .
j_call: TRBJ1-6
v_call: TRBV21-1
d_call: .
cdr3_aa: CASTRTGWSYNSPLHF
cdr3_nt: TGTGCCAGCACCAGAACAGGGTGGTCCTATAATTCACCCCTCCACTTT